These T cell receptor beta chains were read from a single sample in a study of monozygotic twins with inflammatory bowel disease. TCRdb reprocessed the 5' RACE reads and stores each CDR3 protein as one record, lacking DNA. Its table records about 300,000 distinct CDR3 sequences. The material sequenced was blood. The source of these receptors is a human donor with ulcerative colitis or Crohn's disease, or a healthy co-twin of an affected twin (not recorded which). Each CDR3 is given with its conserved first and last residue. Fields, in order: J gene, V gene, CDR3 protein.

TRBJ2-6	TRBV4-2	CASSQPGFTGANVLTF
TRBJ2-5	TRBV7-2	CASSFSGQETQYF
TRBJ1-1	TRBV7-3	CASSYTGLNEAFF
TRBJ2-7	TRBV12-3/TRBV12-4	CASSARLVGPYEQYF
TRBJ2-7	TRBV7-9	CASSLGGQGAPYEQYF
TRBJ1-4	TRBV5-1	CASARRAANEKLFF
TRBJ2-1	TRBV7-2	CASSEMGRGATYNEQFF
TRBJ2-5	TRBV28	CASSFGGGYQETQYF
TRBJ2-5	TRBV5-1	CASSTRQGSRETQYF
TRBJ2-3	TRBV14	CASSPFESSSTQYF
TRBJ2-7	TRBV28	CASSRNLGTKLSYEQYF
TRBJ2-7	TRBV5-1	CASSFSGLHEQYF
TRBJ2-1	TRBV28	CASRLGQGRNEQFF
TRBJ1-2	TRBV28	CASSLEAAGEVDYGYTF
TRBJ2-7	TRBV28	CASSNLAIGDYEQYF
TRBJ1-3	TRBV30	CAWSVGSENTIYF
TRBJ2-7	TRBV4-3	CASSQEVYGWEQYF
TRBJ2-5	TRBV28	CASSLDGPQTQYF
TRBJ2-1	TRBV4-3	CASSQLLAGLSNEQFF
TRBJ2-5	TRBV5-1	CASSRGDAGGETQYF
TRBJ1-5	TRBV7-2	CATQGLRNQPQHF
TRBJ1-5	TRBV12-3/TRBV12-4	CASSFGSDQPQHF
TRBJ2-7	TRBV12-3/TRBV12-4	CASSYILAGGPRYF
TRBJ2-7	TRBV6-1	CASRPPGKVHEQYF
TRBJ2-1	TRBV24-1	CATSVLDKNEQFF
TRBJ2-3	TRBV10-3	CAISESGWGTDTQYF
TRBJ1-4	TRBV28	CASIDRAHEKLFF
TRBJ1-5	TRBV20-1	CSARVSTRGNQPQHF
TRBJ2-2	TRBV6-1	CASSGQGIRTGELFF
TRBJ1-1	TRBV12-3/TRBV12-4	CASSFRAGNTEAFF
TRBJ2-4	TRBV4-3	CASSQGILAKNIQYF
TRBJ2-7	TRBV7-2	CASSLAGAPGAYEQYF
TRBJ2-1	TRBV5-1	CASGEHSSYNEQFF
TRBJ2-2	TRBV6-2/TRBV6-3	CASRAQGSAGELFF
TRBJ2-3	TRBV2	CASNLGLAGTDTQHF
TRBJ2-4	TRBV29-1	CSVERLGTVKNIQYF
TRBJ1-3	TRBV9	CASSVGQSSGNTIYF
TRBJ2-3	TRBV7-3	CASSLMAYTDTQYF
TRBJ2-5	TRBV5-1	CASSSDSSLQETQYF
TRBJ2-1	TRBV5-1	CASSTLTGGDEQFF
TRBJ1-1	TRBV10-3	CAIRATGDTEAFF
TRBJ2-7	TRBV18	CASSPSGSEQYF
TRBJ1-2	TRBV5-5	CATRPPWDRGGGYTF
TRBJ2-7	TRBV10-3	CAISLGQGGYEQYF
TRBJ2-4	TRBV4-3	CASSGRGRGNIQYF
TRBJ2-1	TRBV28	CASSRTGPVNEQFF
TRBJ2-7	TRBV5-1	CASRQAVSSYEQYF
TRBJ2-1	TRBV20-1	CSARLGLLYDEQFF
TRBJ2-4	TRBV14	CASSQAGKNIQYF
TRBJ2-1	TRBV5-6	CASSSRIKGGQGGTDNEQFF
TRBJ2-1	TRBV30	CAWSAEREQFF
TRBJ2-3	TRBV28	CASRPGQGTDTQYF
TRBJ2-1	TRBV28	CASSALAGVRNEQFF
TRBJ2-2	TRBV19	CASSPGAGGSGFRELFF
TRBJ1-2	TRBV5-1	CASSLEGNTGYTF
TRBJ1-6	TRBV27	CASRSVGQGYSPLHF
TRBJ2-3	TRBV12-3/TRBV12-4	CASSWASGYRPDTQYF
TRBJ2-3	TRBV6-1	CASTRGENTDTQYF
TRBJ1-5	TRBV7-2	CASSLQGSNQPQHF